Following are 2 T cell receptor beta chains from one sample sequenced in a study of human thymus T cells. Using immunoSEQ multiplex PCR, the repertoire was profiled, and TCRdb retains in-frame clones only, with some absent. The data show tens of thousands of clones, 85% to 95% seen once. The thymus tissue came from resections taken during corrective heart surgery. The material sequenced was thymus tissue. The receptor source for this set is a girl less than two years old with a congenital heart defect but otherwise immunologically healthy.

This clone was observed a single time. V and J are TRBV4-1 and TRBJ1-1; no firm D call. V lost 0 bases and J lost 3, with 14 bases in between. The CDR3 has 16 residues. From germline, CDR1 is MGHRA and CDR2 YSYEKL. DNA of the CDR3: TGCGCCAGCAGCCAAGATCGAAGGGATCGGGACACTGAAGCTTTCTTT. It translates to CASSQDRRDRDTEAFF.

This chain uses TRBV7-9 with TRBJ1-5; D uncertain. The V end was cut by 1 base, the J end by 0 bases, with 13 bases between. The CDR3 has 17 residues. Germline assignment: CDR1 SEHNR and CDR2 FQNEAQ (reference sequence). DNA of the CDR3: TGTGCCAGCAGCTTAGGGCACACAGCGTATAGCAATCAGCCCCAGCATTTT. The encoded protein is CASSLGHTAYSNQPQHF.